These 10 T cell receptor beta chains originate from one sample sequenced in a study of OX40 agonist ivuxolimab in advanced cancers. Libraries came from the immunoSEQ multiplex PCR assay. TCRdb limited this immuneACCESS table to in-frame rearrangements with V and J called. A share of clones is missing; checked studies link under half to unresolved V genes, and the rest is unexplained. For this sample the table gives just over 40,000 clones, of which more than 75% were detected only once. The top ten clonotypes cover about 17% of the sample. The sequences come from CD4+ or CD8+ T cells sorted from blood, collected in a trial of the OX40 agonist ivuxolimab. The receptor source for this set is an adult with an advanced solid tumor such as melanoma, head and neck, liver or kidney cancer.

CDR3: CATSRAREGTEAFF. The CDR3, as DNA: TGTGCCACCAGCAGAGCCAGGGAAGGTACTGAAGCTTTCTTT. The gene calls are TRBV15 and TRBJ1-1; D may be TRBD1 (5 bases). Germline V gene data show CDR1 as LNHNV and CDR2 as YYDKDF (reference sequence). V shed 1 base and J shed 5 bases, with 11 bases lying between them. The CDR3 totals 14 residues.

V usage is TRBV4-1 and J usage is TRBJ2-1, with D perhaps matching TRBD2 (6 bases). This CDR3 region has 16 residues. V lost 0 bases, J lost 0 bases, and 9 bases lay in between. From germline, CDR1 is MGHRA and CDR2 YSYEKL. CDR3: CASSQDLASSYNEQFF. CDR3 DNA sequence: TGCGCCAGCAGCCAAGACCTAGCGAGCTCCTACAATGAGCAGTTCTTC.

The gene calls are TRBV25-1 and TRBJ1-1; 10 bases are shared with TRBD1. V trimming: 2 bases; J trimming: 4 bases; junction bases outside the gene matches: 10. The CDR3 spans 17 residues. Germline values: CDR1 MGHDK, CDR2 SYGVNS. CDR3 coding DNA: TGTGCCAGCAGTGAACAGGGGACAGGGGAATTTGTCACTGAAGCTTTCTTT. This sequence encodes CASSEQGTGEFVTEAFF.

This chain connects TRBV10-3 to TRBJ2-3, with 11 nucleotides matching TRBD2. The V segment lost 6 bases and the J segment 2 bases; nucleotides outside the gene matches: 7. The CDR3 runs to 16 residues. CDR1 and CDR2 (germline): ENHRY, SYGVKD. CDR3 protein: CAIRSGLAGNTDTQYF. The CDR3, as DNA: TGTGCCATCAGATCAGGACTAGCGGGTAACACAGATACGCAGTATTTT.

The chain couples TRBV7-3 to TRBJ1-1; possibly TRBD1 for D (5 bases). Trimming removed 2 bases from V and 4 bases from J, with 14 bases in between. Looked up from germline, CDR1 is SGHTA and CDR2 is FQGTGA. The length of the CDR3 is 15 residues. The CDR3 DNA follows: TGTGCCAGCAGCTTACTAGCCGGGACGGCCACTGAAGCTTTCTTT. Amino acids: CASSLLAGTATEAFF.

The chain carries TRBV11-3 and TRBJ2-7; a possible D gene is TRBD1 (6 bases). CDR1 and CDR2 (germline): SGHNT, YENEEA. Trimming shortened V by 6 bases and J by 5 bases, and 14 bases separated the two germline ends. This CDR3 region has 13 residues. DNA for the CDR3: TGTGCCAGCAGACCTACAGGGTACCACGAGCAGTACTTC. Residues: CASRPTGYHEQYF.

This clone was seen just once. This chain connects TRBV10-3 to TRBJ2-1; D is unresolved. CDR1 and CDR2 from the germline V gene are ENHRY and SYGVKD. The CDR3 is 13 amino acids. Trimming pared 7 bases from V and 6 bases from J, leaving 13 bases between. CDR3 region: CAITLDQSNEQFF. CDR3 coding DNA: TGTGCCATCACCCTGGACCAGAGCAATGAGCAGTTCTTC.

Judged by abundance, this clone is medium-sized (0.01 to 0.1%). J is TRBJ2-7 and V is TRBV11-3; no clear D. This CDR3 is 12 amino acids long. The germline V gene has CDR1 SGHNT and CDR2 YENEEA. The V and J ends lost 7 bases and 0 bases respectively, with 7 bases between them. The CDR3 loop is CASTVSSYEQYF. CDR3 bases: TGTGCCAGCACGGTCAGCTCCTACGAGCAGTACTTC.

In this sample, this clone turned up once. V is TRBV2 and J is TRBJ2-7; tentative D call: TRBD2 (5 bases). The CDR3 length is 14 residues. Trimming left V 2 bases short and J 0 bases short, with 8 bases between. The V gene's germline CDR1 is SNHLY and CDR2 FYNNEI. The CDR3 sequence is CASSESGVSYEQYF. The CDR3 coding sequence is TGTGCCAGCAGTGAAAGCGGCGTCTCCTACGAGCAGTACTTC.

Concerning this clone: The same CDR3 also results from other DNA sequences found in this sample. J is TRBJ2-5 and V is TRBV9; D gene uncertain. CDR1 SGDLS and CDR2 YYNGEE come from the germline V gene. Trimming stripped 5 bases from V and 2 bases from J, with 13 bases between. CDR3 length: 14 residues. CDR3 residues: CASSSGVLQETQYF. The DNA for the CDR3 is TGTGCCAGCAGTTCTGGGGTTTTACAAGAGACCCAGTACTTC.